These 24 T cell receptor beta chains share one sample of origin, sequenced in a study of shared clonotypes between healthy human individuals. The naive CD8 population came from CD45RO-negative cells selected for CCR7, without terminally differentiated effector memory CD45RA+ cells. The data were produced by immunoSEQ multiplex PCR, yet TCRdb's version contains in-frame clones alone and is incomplete. The repertoire includes around 1.9 million clones, about 93% of them detected once, and less than 2% sits in the top ten. Sequenced material: naive CD8+ T cells from PBMCs. These receptors were collected from a man aged 18-30 years in good health. Some clones in this sample may be carry-over from other donors' samples.

The chain recombines TRBV11-2 with TRBJ2-1; D unresolved. This CDR3 spans 12 amino acids. The germline CDR1 and CDR2 sequences are SGHAT and FQNNGV. The germline V and J ends were trimmed by 5 bases and 6 bases, with 8 bases remaining between them. The CDR3 here is CASSPNRNEQFF. Written as DNA, the CDR3 is TGTGCCAGCAGCCCGAATCGCAATGAGCAGTTCTTC.

The count of this clone is one. The CDR3 spells CASSPTLNTDTQYF. CDR3 nucleotide sequence: TGTGCCAGCAGCCCTACTCTGAACACAGATACGCAGTATTTT. V gene TRBV5-4 combines with J gene TRBJ2-3; D gene ambiguous. This CDR3 spans 14 amino acids. V shed 4 bases and J shed 2 bases, with 11 bases lying between them. CDR1 is SGHNT and CDR2 is YYREEE in the germline V gene (reference sequence).

J is TRBJ2-5 and V is TRBV19; D gene uncertain. CDR1 LNHDA and CDR2 SQIVND come from the germline V gene (reference sequence). The CDR3 runs 13 residues. V gave up 0 bases and J gave up 2 bases, with 4 bases separating them. The CDR3 loop is CASSIDFQETQYF. The CDR3 DNA reads as TGTGCCAGTAGTATAGACTTTCAAGAGACCCAGTACTTC.

V is TRBV9 and J is TRBJ2-1; D is unclear. Looked up from germline, CDR1 is SGDLS and CDR2 is YYNGEE. The CDR3 covers 16 residues. Trimming took 3 bases from V and 0 from J, leaving 13 bases between them. CDR3 region: CASSGYGPSSYNEQFF. The DNA for the CDR3 is TGTGCCAGCAGCGGCTACGGGCCTAGCTCCTACAATGAGCAGTTCTTC.

The chain recombines TRBV6-6 with TRBJ2-5; no clear D. Trimming took 4 bases from V and 5 from J, leaving 17 bases between them. Germline V gene lookup returns CDR1 MNHNY and CDR2 SVGAGI (reference sequence). The CDR3 covers 15 residues. The CDR3 sequence is CASSFSVHPRETQYF. CDR3 DNA sequence: TGTGCCAGCAGTTTTTCGGTCCATCCCAGGGAGACCCAGTACTTC.

The chain employs TRBV7-6 and TRBJ2-4; D remains unclear. The CDR3 runs 15 residues. V dropped 1 base and J dropped 0 bases, with 7 bases sitting between them. CDR1 is SGHVS and CDR2 is FNYEAQ in the germline V gene. Here the CDR3 reads CASSLGQIAKNIQYF. DNA for the CDR3: TGTGCCAGCAGCTTAGGGCAGATAGCCAAAAACATTCAGTACTTC.

This clone appeared a few times. J is TRBJ1-4 and V is TRBV2; 8 nucleotides align to TRBD1. The germline V gene encodes CDR1 SNHLY and CDR2 FYNNEI. With 6 bases clipped from V and 5 bases from J, the junction kept 8 bases outside the gene matches. This CDR3 spans 15 amino acids. CDR3 residues: CASSVTGGRNEKLFF. The CDR3 DNA sequence: TGTGCCAGCAGCGTAACAGGGGGAAGAAATGAAAAACTGTTTTTT.

The chain carries TRBV15 and TRBJ1-4, with D perhaps TRBD1 (5 bases). V lost 3 bases and J lost 8, with 13 bases in between. CDR3 length equals 14 residues. Germline V lookup: CDR1 LNHNV, CDR2 YYDKDF (reference sequence). The CDR3 loop is CATSSGGSGEKLFF. DNA of the CDR3: TGTGCCACCAGCAGTGGGGGTTCGGGAGAAAAACTGTTTTTT.

The gene calls are TRBV5-8 and TRBJ2-7, with D possibly TRBD1 on 6 matching bases. The germline V gene encodes CDR1 SGHTS and CDR2 YDEGEE. There are 15 residues in the CDR3. The germline V and J ends were trimmed by 4 bases and 2 bases, with 16 bases remaining between them. CDR3 amino acids: CASSRSDRTAYEQYF. As DNA, the CDR3 is TGTGCCAGCAGCCGATCGGACAGAACAGCCTACGAGCAGTACTTC.

This CDR3 is CASSPAGAGRKNIQYF. The CDR3 bases are TGTGCCAGCAGCCCAGCGGGAGCTGGCAGAAAAAACATTCAGTACTTC. The rearrangement links TRBV27 to TRBJ2-4, with 8 bases aligning to TRBD2. The CDR3 is 16 residues long. CDR1 and CDR2 (germline): MNHEY, SMNVEV (reference sequence). After removal of 6 bases from V and 4 bases from J, the junction contained 11 bases not matched to a gene.

The chain couples TRBV6-5 to TRBJ1-1; 8 bases agree with TRBD1. The trim removed 6 bases at V and 5 bases at J, leaving 11 bases unmatched. Germline-derived CDR1 and CDR2 are MNHEY and SVGAGI. CDR3 size: 15 residues. The DNA for the CDR3 is TGTGCCAGCAGATGGACGGACAGGGAGGGAACTGAAGCTTTCTTT. Its translation: CASRWTDREGTEAFF.

The rearrangement links TRBV10-3 to TRBJ2-5, with 9 nucleotides matching TRBD2. The junction had 13 bases not matched to a gene; V was cut back by 6 bases and J by 11 bases. Per the germline V gene, CDR1 is ENHRY and CDR2 is SYGVKD. The CDR3 totals 14 residues. CDR3: CAISERLAAWEQYF. The CDR3 nucleotides are TGTGCCATCAGCGAGCGACTAGCGGCCTGGGAGCAGTACTTC.

This clone showed up just once. This chain uses TRBV23-1 with TRBJ2-5; D ambiguous. TRBV23-1 is an ORF; its function is uncertain. The V gene lost 4 bases and the J gene lost 4 bases, with 22 bases spanning the gap. The length of the CDR3 is 17 residues. The CDR3 here is CASSLGSKALTPETQYF. CDR3 nucleotide sequence: TGCGCCAGCAGTCTTGGGTCGAAGGCCCTTACTCCAGAGACCCAGTACTTC.

This chain connects TRBV5-8 to TRBJ1-2; no firm D call. With 0 bases removed from V and 2 bases from J, the gap between germline ends came to 14 bases. The germline V gene encodes CDR1 SGHTS and CDR2 YDEGEE. This CDR3 has 16 residues. CDR3 nucleotide sequence: TGTGCCAGCAGCTTGGGTGTTGTTTGGGGAAACTATGGCTACACCTTC. Translation gives CASSLGVVWGNYGYTF. Variable domain in full (rest from reference TRBV5-8 and TRBJ1-2): EAGVTQSPTHLIKTRGQQATLRCSPISGHTSVYWYQQALGLGLQFLLWYDEGEERNRGNFPPRFSGRQFPNYSSELNVNALELEDSALYLCASSLGVVWGNYGYTFGSGTRLTVV.

V usage is TRBV19 and J usage is TRBJ1-5, with 7 bases identical to TRBD1. The CDR3 spans 19 residues. CDR1 and CDR2 from the germline V gene are LNHDA and SQIVND (reference sequence). The V segment lost 6 bases and the J segment 0 bases; nucleotides outside the gene matches: 17. In DNA, the CDR3 is TGTGCCAGTAGCCCAAGACCGGGACAGCTTCCCTATAGCAATCAGCCCCAGCATTTT. Translating gives CASSPRPGQLPYSNQPQHF.

The V call is TRBV9, the J call TRBJ2-1, with D hard to call. CDR3 length equals 12 residues. Germline CDR1 and CDR2: SGDLS and YYNGEE. V lost 3 bases and J 10 bases, leaving 11 bases between the germline ends. The CDR3 sequence is CASSAYSKEQFF. The DNA for the CDR3 is TGTGCCAGCAGCGCCTACTCTAAAGAGCAGTTCTTC.

V and J are TRBV19 and TRBJ2-1; TRBD1 aligns across 10 bases. Germline trimming cut 6 bases from V and 8 bases from J; bases unmatched to any gene: 10. The CDR3 loop spans 15 amino acids. Germline V gene lookup returns CDR1 LNHDA and CDR2 SQIVND (reference sequence). The CDR3 here is CASRAGTGAADEQFF. In DNA form, the CDR3 reads TGTGCCAGTAGGGCCGGGACAGGGGCCGCCGATGAGCAGTTCTTC.

V and J are TRBV4-2 and TRBJ2-3; unclear D gene. The CDR3 is 14 residues long. Per the germline V gene, CDR1 is LGHNA and CDR2 is YNFKEQ. The V end lost 4 bases, the J end lost 2 bases, and 10 bases lay between the germline ends. CDR3 coding DNA: TGTGCCAGCAGCCTGGGGATAATCACAGATACGCAGTATTTT. As protein: CASSLGIITDTQYF.

The chain recombines TRBV27 with TRBJ1-4; no reliable D call. The germline gives CDR1 MNHEY, CDR2 SMNVEV (reference sequence). This CDR3 has 14 amino acids. V was cut by 2 bases and J by 8 bases, with 12 bases left in between. CDR3 DNA sequence: TGTGCCAGCAGTTTAAACCCACCCAGGGAAAAACTGTTTTTT. As protein: CASSLNPPREKLFF. The full variable domain, rest sourced from reference TRBV27 and TRBJ1-4, is EAQVTQNPRYLITVTGKKLTVTCSQNMNHEYMSWYRQDPGLGLRQIYYSMNVEVTDKGDVPEGYKVSRKEKRNFPLILESPSPNQTSLYFCASSLNPPREKLFFGSGTQLSVL.

The CDR3, as DNA: TGTGCCCAAGCGATGGGGGCGGGCGTCCTGACTTTC. Protein: CAQAMGAGVLTF. The chain combines TRBV5-3 with TRBJ2-6, with D perhaps matching TRBD1 (6 bases). TRBV5-3 is recorded as an ORF, its role being uncertain. V was clipped by 10 bases and J by 12 bases, with 17 bases between them. The CDR3 is 12 amino acids.

V gene TRBV15 combines with J gene TRBJ2-7, with 7 bases identical to TRBD2. The CDR3 totals 14 residues. Germline V gives CDR1 LNHNV, CDR2 YYDKDF (reference sequence). V was pared by 2 bases and J by 3 bases, with 4 bases of the junction left unmatched. CDR3 in DNA: TGTGCCACCAGCAGAACCCAGCGGGACTACGAGCAGTACTTC. It is translated as CATSRTQRDYEQYF.

The CDR3: CASSLSGGLAGERELFF. The CDR3 region has the DNA TGTGCCAGCAGTTTATCGGGGGGACTAGCGGGAGAAAGGGAGCTGTTTTTT. V usage is TRBV27 and J usage is TRBJ2-2; 14 nucleotides match TRBD2. The trim removed 0 bases at V and 9 bases at J, leaving 6 bases unmatched. The CDR3 is 17 residues long. CDR1 MNHEY and CDR2 SMNVEV come from the germline V gene (reference sequence).

V and J are TRBV9 and TRBJ2-5, with D uncertain. Germline V gene data show CDR1 as SGDLS and CDR2 as YYNGEE. The CDR3 is made up of 15 amino acids. V was pared by 4 bases and J by 5 bases, with 18 bases between. The CDR3 DNA reads TGTGCCAGCAGCCCCGTCACATCCCGTGCCGAGACCCAGTACTTC. This sequence encodes CASSPVTSRAETQYF.

As regards this clone: This CDR3 is also generated by other DNA sequences in the sample. The V call is TRBV7-9, the J call TRBJ2-7; 8 nucleotides match TRBD1. The CDR3 sequence is 13 residues long. Germline V gene lookup returns CDR1 SEHNR and CDR2 FQNEAQ (reference sequence). V was clipped by 5 bases and J by 3 bases; unmatched bases: 3. The CDR3 DNA reads TGTGCCAGCAGCCCAGGGACAGGCTACGAGCAGTACTTC. Its protein product is CASSPGTGYEQYF.